This T cell receptor (beta chain) was recovered during a study of cytomegalovirus exposure and HLA in healthy donors. Study observations and caveats: Later, an analysis found that TCR clusters from the first cohort tended to co-occur in the 110 or so validation repertoires.

Separate from the approximately 700-subject first cohort was the approximately 130-subject validation cohort, to which the donors belonged. Only in-frame clones appear in the TCRdb table, and some are missing; sequencing was by immunoSEQ multiplex PCR. This sample has fewer than 400,000 clones, with roughly 88% found just once. As to this clone: The antigen remains unidentified.

Sample: PBMCs. The clonotype was recovered from a man aged 25-45 years in good health and CMV-seronegative.

CDR3 sequence: CASSRQNRNTEAFF. CDR3 nucleotide sequence: TGTGCCAGCAGCCGACAAAACAGGAACACTGAAGCTTTCTTT. V is TRBV7-9 and J is TRBJ1-1; D gene ambiguous. The germline CDR1 and CDR2 sequences are SEHNR and FQNEAQ (reference sequence). V was trimmed by 5 bases and J by 1 base, leaving 11 bases between them. The CDR3 length is 14 residues. Supplemented by reference TRBV7-9 and TRBJ1-1, the full variable domain reads DTGVSQNPRHKITKRGQNVTFRCDPISEHNRLYWYRQTLGQGPEFLTYFQNEAQLEKSRLLSDRFSAERPKGSFSTLEIQRTEQGDSAMYLCASSRQNRNTEAFFGQGTRLTVV.